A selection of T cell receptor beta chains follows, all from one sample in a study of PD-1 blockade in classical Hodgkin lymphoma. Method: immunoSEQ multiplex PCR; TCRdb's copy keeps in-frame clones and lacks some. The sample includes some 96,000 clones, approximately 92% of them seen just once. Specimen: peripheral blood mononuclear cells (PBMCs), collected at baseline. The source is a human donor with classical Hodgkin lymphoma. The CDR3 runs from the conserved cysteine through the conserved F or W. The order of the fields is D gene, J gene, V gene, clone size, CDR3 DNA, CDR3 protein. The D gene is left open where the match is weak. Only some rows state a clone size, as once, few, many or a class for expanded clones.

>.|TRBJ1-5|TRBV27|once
TGTGCCAGCAGTTATAGCAATCAGCCCCAGCATTTT
CASSYSNQPQHF
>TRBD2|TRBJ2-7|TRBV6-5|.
TGTGCCAGCAGTTACTCGGCTAGCGGGAGTGTGAACGAGCAGTACTTC
CASSYSASGSVNEQYF
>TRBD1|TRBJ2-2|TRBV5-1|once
TGCGCCAGCAGCTTGGGAGGAGGGACAGGTACCGGGGAGCTGTTTTTT
CASSLGGGTGTGELFF
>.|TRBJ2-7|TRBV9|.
TGTGCCAGCAGCGTAGTCTCGAACTCCTACGAGCAGTACTTC
CASSVVSNSYEQYF
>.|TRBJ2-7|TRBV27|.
TGTGCCAGCAGTTTCGGCGGGATAGCCCGCGAGCAGTACTTC
CASSFGGIAREQYF
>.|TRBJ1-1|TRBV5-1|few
TGCGCCAGCAGCGACTCCATGGATGAAGCTTTCTTT
CASSDSMDEAFF
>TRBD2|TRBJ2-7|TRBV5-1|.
TGCGCCAGCAGCGTACGTACTAGCGGCGAGCAGTACTTC
CASSVRTSGEQYF
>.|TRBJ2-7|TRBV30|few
TGTGCCTGGACCCGAGGAGGGAACCGAGCCTACGAGCAGTACTTC
CAWTRGGNRAYEQYF
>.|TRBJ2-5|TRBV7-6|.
TGTGCCAGCAGCATAAAAACAGACATACGGGAGACCCAGTACTTC
CASSIKTDIRETQYF
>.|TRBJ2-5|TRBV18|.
TGTGCCAGCTCACCGGGGGAGACCCAGTACTTC
CASSPGETQYF
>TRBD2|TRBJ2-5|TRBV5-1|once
TGCGCCAGCAGCTTGGACCTAGCGGGGGGTATGTTGACCCAGTACTTC
CASSLDLAGGMLTQYF
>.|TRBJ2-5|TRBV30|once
TGTGCCTGGAGTAGCGGGACAGGACAAGAGACCCAGTACTTC
CAWSSGTGQETQYF
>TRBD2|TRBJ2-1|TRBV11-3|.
TGTGCCAGCAGCTTAGATCCAAGGCTAGCGGGCATCAATGAGCAGTTCTTC
CASSLDPRLAGINEQFF
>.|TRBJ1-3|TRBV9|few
TGTGCCAGCAGCGTAGCCAGCAATGGAAACACCATATATTTT
CASSVASNGNTIYF
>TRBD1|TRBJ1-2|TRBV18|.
TGTGCCAGCTCACCACCCGGGACAGAGAGGTCCAGCGGCTACACCTTC
CASSPPGTERSSGYTF
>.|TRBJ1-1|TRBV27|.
TGTGCCAGCAGTTTATCAAAGGGGGGAAGGCCTGAAGCTTTCTTT
CASSLSKGGRPEAFF
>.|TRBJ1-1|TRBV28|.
TGTGCCAGCAGAGTGGGGGCAAAGGCTTTCTTT
CASRVGAKAFF
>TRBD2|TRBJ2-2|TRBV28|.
TGTGCCAGCAGTTTAATGGGGGTAGCGGGAGACGAAGGTGGGGAGCTGTTTTTT
CASSLMGVAGDEGGELFF